This T cell receptor beta chain was obtained from a study of cytomegalovirus exposure and HLA in healthy donors. It was with 60 Vbeta and 13 Jbeta primers that the PCR ran. Original data processing: Approximately 11 million of the approximately 80 million unique TCR beta chains counted in a later analysis were shared. Sequencing was performed with immunoSEQ multiplex PCR; in TCRdb, only in-frame clones are kept and a portion is missing. Clonal size and the V and J genes are those of that table, whereas D and trimming came from the DNA. Of roughly 180,000 clones detected, about four fifths appear once; the ten largest clones hold 6%. The study's findings and limits: Relative to the roughly 700-donor mean, N-insertions were reportedly fewer in an Asian-associated ancestry cluster in a later analysis. V segments that were indistinguishable, TRBV6-2 and TRBV6-3 among them, were omitted from analysis.

Trimming pared 4 bases from V and 2 bases from J, leaving 12 bases between. The CDR3 is made up of 14 amino acids. CDR1 is SGHDN and CDR2 is FVKESK in the germline V gene. Turning to this clone: What it recognizes is unknown.

The clonotype was recovered from a woman in her thirties in good health and CMV-seropositive. The genes are TRBV14 and TRBJ2-7; D is possibly TRBD2 (6 bases). The specimen sequenced was PBMCs. The CDR3, as DNA: TGTGCCAGCAGCCCCGGGACTCCTACCTACGAGCAGTACTTC. As protein: CASSPGTPTYEQYF.